This entry describes one TCR beta chain. Sequencing used immunoSEQ multiplex PCR; TCRdb keeps in-frame clones, though not all of them. This sample has tens of thousands of clones, with approximately 85% found just once. This sample stems from a study of T cells in narcolepsy. V lost 0 bases and J 8 bases, leaving 9 bases between the germline ends. The length of the CDR3 is 14 residues. Germline V gives CDR1 SGDLS, CDR2 YYNGEE. Material: memory (CD45RA-) CD4+ T cells from blood. The V call is TRBV9, the J call TRBJ1-6; D is unresolved. The sequence was collected from a human donor in good health. CDR3 loop: CASSVAPGDSPLHF. The CDR3 DNA is TGTGCCAGCAGCGTAGCTCCAGGAGATTCACCCCTCCACTTT.